This T cell receptor beta chain was profiled in a study of T cells in Graves' hyperthyroidism and ophthalmopathy. Study conclusions and caveats: Most expanded thyroid clonotypes above 0.001 also appeared in blood.

Ophthalmopathy patients all had a Clinical Activity Score of at least 3, a NOSPECS grade of at least 4 and disease under 3 months old. Uncontrolled infection, other autoimmune disease, pregnancy or lactation barred patients from enrollment. This clonotype was observed a few times. The target antigen is unknown. The CDR3 has 16 residues. Per germline, CDR1 MDHEN and CDR2 SYDVKM. The V gene end was trimmed by 3 bases and the J gene end by 4 bases; junction bases not matched to a gene: 5. RNA transcripts served as the template for amplifying TCR beta CDR3 regions. Primed by the HTBI set, a first-round RT-PCR was run on the TCR CDR3. One entry per CDR3 protein, called by TCRdb with MiXCR from the multiplex PCR reads. Among 450,000 to 650,000 distinct CDR3 sequences listed, roughly 18% were seen once.

The chain has TRBV28 and TRBJ1-6, with TRBD1 matching over 8 bases. The source of this sequence is a woman aged 18-35 years with Graves' ophthalmopathy. Sequencing was carried out using blood. DNA of the CDR3: TGTGCCAGCAGTTTTCTACAGGGGGGTTATAATTCACCCCTCCACTTT. This translates into CASSFLQGGYNSPLHF.